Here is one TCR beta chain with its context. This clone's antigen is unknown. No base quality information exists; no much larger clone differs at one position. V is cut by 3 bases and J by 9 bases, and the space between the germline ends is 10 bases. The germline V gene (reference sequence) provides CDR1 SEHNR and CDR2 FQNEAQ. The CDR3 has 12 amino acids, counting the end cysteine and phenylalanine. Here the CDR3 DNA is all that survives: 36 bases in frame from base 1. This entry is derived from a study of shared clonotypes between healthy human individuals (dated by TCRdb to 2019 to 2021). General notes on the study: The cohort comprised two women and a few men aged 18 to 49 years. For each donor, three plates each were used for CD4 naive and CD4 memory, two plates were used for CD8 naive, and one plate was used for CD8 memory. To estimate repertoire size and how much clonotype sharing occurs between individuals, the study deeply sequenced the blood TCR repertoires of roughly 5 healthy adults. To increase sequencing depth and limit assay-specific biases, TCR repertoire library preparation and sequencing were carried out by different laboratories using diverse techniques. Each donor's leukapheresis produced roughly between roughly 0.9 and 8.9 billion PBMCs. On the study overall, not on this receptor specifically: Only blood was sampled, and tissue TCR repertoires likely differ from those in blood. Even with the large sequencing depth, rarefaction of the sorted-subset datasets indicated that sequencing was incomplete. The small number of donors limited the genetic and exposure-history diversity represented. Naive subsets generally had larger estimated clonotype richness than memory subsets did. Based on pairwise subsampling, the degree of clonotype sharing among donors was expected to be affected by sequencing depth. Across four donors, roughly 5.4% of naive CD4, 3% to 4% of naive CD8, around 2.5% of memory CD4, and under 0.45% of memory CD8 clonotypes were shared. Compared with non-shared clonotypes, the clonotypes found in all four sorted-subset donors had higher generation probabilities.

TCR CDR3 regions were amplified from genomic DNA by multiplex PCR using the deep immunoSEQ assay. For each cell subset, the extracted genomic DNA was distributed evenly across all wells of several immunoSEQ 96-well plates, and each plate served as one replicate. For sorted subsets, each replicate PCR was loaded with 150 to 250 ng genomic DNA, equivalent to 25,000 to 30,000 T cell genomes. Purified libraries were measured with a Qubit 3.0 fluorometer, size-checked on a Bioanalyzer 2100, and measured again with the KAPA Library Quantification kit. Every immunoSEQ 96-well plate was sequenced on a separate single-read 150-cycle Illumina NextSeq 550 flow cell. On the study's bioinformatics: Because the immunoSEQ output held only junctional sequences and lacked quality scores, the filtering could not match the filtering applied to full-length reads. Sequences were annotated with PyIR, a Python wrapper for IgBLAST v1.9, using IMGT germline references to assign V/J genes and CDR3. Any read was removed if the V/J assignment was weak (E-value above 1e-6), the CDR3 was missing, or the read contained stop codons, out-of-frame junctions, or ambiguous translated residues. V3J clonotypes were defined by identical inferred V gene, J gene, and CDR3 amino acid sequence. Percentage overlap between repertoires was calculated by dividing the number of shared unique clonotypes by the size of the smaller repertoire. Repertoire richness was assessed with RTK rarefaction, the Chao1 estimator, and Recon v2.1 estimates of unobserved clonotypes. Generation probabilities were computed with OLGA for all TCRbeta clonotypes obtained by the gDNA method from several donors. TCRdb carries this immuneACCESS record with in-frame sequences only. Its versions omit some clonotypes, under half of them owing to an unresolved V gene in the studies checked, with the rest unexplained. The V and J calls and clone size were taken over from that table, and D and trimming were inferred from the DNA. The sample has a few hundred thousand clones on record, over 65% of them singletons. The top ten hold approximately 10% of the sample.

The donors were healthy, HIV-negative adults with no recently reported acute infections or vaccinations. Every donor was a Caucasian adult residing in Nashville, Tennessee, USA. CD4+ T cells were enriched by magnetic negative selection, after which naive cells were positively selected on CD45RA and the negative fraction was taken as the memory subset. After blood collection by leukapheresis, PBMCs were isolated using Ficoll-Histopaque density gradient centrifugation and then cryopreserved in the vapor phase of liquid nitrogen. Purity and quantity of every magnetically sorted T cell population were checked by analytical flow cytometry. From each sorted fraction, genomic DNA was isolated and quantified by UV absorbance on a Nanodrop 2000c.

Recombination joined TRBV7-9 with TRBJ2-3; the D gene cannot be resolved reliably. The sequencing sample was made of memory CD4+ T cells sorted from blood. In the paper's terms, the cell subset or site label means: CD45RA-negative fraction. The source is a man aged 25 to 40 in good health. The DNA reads TGTGCCAGCAGCTTCCCCGTGGAAACGCAGTATTTT. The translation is CASSFPVETQYF.